Below are 9 T cell receptor beta chains sequenced from a single sample in a study of identical twins (dated by TCRdb to about 2016). To prepare the library, 5' RACE was applied. Instrument used: Illumina HiSeq 2000. TCRdb's own reprocessing of the public reads used fastp at Q25 and MiXCR and kept productive beta chains. Records with the same CDR3 protein are collapsed into one entry carrying the most frequent genes and DNA. This sample is represented by 1,800,000 or so distinct CDR3 sequences; about 30% of them were singletons. The ten top clones hold around 0.3% of the sample. Sequenced input: cord blood. The receptors stem from a newborn girl in good health.

This clonotype appeared a few times. V usage is TRBV4-1 and J usage is TRBJ2-6; 8 bases line up with TRBD2. Trimming removed 4 bases from V and 0 bases from J; junction bases left unmatched: 8. The length of the CDR3 is 18 residues. Per the germline V gene, CDR1 is MGHRA and CDR2 is YSYEKL. The chain's CDR3 is CASSRGLAGPSGANVLTF. The CDR3 DNA sequence: TGCGCCAGCAGCCGTGGGCTAGCGGGCCCCTCTGGGGCCAACGTCCTGACTTTC.

Remarks on this clonotype: This may stem from a read error, because a much larger clone lies one nucleotide away. The V and J genes are TRBV28 and TRBJ2-1; D is uncertain. V was cut by 2 bases and J by 10 bases, with 9 bases left in between. This CDR3 contains 12 residues. The V gene's germline CDR1 is MDHEN and CDR2 SYDVKM. CDR3 sequence (DNA): TGTGCCAGCAGTTTAAACCCCTACGAGCAGTTCTTC. Protein: CASSLNPYEQFF. The whole variable domain, remainder taken from reference TRBV28 and TRBJ2-1, is DVKVTQSSRYLVKRTGEKVFLECVQDMDHENMFWYRQDPGLGLRLIYFSYDVKMKEKGDIPEGYSVSREKKERFSLILESASTNQTSMYLCASSLNPYEQFFGPGTRLTVL.

This clonotype appeared a few times. The chain is built from TRBV5-6 and TRBJ1-5; D is uncertain. V lost 5 bases to trimming and J lost 0 bases, with 12 bases between them. This CDR3 has 15 amino acids. The germline gives CDR1 SGHDT, CDR2 YYEEEE. CDR3 DNA sequence: TGTGCCAGCAGATCCGGACGGAGTAGCAATCAGCCCCAGCATTTT. Its protein product is CASRSGRSSNQPQHF.

This clonotype was seen more than once but under ten times. The chain has TRBV27 and TRBJ2-1; D not resolved. Trimming shortened V by 6 bases and J by 8 bases, and 17 bases separated the two germline ends. The CDR3 is 14 amino acids. Germline-derived CDR1 and CDR2 are MNHEY and SMNVEV (reference sequence). As DNA, the CDR3 is TGTGCCAGCAGCCTAAATTACATAGTGGATGAGCAGTTCTTC. It yields the protein CASSLNYIVDEQFF.

This clonotype was detected a few times. The CDR3, as DNA: TGTGCCAGCAGTTACGGGGGAGGGGAGGCCTACGAGCAGTACTTC. It encodes CASSYGGGEAYEQYF. The rearrangement joins TRBV6-6 to TRBJ2-7; 7 nucleotides line up with TRBD2. J gave up 2 bases and V 2 bases, and 6 bases lay outside the gene matches. Per the germline V gene, CDR1 is MNHNY and CDR2 is SVGAGI (reference sequence). The CDR3 spans 15 residues.

The V and J genes are TRBV6-6 and TRBJ1-6; 11 positions agree with TRBD1. Germline-derived CDR1 and CDR2 are MNHNY and SVGAGI (reference sequence). Losses at the gene ends were 2 bases for V and 9 bases for J; bases not matched to a gene: 3. The CDR3 has 15 residues. The CDR3: CASSYRDRGFSPLHF. In nucleotides, the CDR3 is TGTGCCAGCAGTTACCGGGACAGGGGGTTTTCACCCCTCCACTTT.

The J gene is TRBJ1-5, the V gene TRBV21-1; the table assigns TRBD1, which was not confirmed against the DNA. TRBV21-1 is assigned pseudogene status. This CDR3 is 15 amino acids long. The CDR3 is CASSKEGDRIQPQHF. The CDR3 bases are TGTGCCAGCAGCAAAGAGGGGGACAGGATTCAGCCCCAGCATTTT.

This clonotype was found many times. This chain links TRBV12-3 or TRBV12-4 with TRBJ2-1; D is unclear. This CDR3 spans 11 amino acids. Trimming removed 3 bases at V and 8 bases at J, with 5 bases between. CDR3 bases: TGTGCCAGCAGTTTGAGCCATGAGCAGTTCTTC. It codes for CASSLSHEQFF.

The rearrangement uses TRBV7-8 and TRBJ2-4, with D perhaps being TRBD1 or TRBD2 (5 bases each). The germline V and J ends were trimmed by 2 bases and 0 bases, with 8 bases remaining between them. Germline V lookup: CDR1 SGHVS, CDR2 FQNEAQ. CDR3 length: 15 amino acids. CDR3 coding DNA: TGTGCCAGCAGCTTATGGGGGATAGCCAAAAACATTCAGTACTTC. It encodes CASSLWGIAKNIQYF.